This TCR beta chain is drawn from a study of T cells in Graves' hyperthyroidism and ophthalmopathy (dated by TCRdb to about 2019). Study-wide context: Peripheral blood samples were taken at the time of initial diagnosis, prior to any treatment. TCR V-J signatures able to tell the groups apart were searched for in a discovery cohort of approximately 95 patients, of whom 43 had Graves' ophthalmopathy and under 65 had stable Graves' hyperthyroidism. Prospective prediction of ophthalmopathy was tested in an independent validation cohort of fewer than 20 hyperthyroidism patients and approximately 17 patients who later progressed to ophthalmopathy. According to the paper, TCR Vbeta CDR3 sequencing was carried out on 135 peripheral blood samples, which came from under 50 ophthalmopathy, some 73 hyperthyroidism and roughly 17 progressor patients. After sampling, hyperthyroidism patients received methimazole starting at 30 mg daily, and ophthalmopathy patients received high-dose intravenous methylprednisolone. The study also compared thyroid tissue and blood T-cell repertoires from several Graves' hyperthyroidism patients. The 90 to 100 discovery patients were randomly split 7:3 into training and test sets. On the study overall, not on this receptor specifically: Sample size was not statistically predetermined, and blinding of investigators to group allocation was not performed. In validation, the model predicted progression to ophthalmopathy a median of roughly 6.2 months before onset, with approximately 71% sensitivity and around 76% specificity. Blood samples also contained most of the expanded thyroid clonotypes (frequency above 0.001), which suggests that blood repertoires may reflect thyroid immune responses. In cross-validation, a model built on a 13 V-J signature told ophthalmopathy apart from stable hyperthyroidism with 85% to 90% sensitivity and around 81% specificity, and in testing the same model reached 80%/75%.

In the ophthalmopathy patients, disease was moderately to severely active, with a Clinical Activity Score of 3 or more, a NOSPECS grade of 4 or more, and a duration of less than 3 months. Patients with uncontrolled infections, other autoimmune diseases, pregnancy or lactation were excluded. Diagnoses relied on clinical symptoms, serum thyroxine and TRAb, thyroid ultrasound and orbital computed tomography. PBMCs were separated from around 9.1 ml of fresh peripheral blood using Ficoll-Paque density gradient centrifugation. Trizol reagent was used to extract total RNA, and RNA quality was then checked on an Agilent 2100 Bioanalyzer. This clonotype was found many times. The clone's antigen remains unknown. Base qualities are not at hand, and no much larger clone is one base apart. Amplification of TCR beta CDR3 regions was carried out from RNA transcripts. A first-round RT-PCR of the TCR CDR3 used the HTBI primer set with the Qiagen OneStep RT-PCR kit. Libraries were constructed in a second round of multiplex PCR, after which size selection and purification were carried out. The libraries were sequenced on an Illumina HiSeq2000 using paired-end 100 bp reads. For the original study's pipeline: Raw data were processed with SOAPnuke, discarding reads with adapters, uncalled bases, mean Phred below 15, or no exact constant-primer or identifier match. High-quality paired reads were merged with COPE v1.2.5, and unique nucleotide sequences were defined as clonotypes. Clonotypes were aligned to IMGT TRBV, TRBD and TRBJ reference segments using MiTCR v1.1. Analysis was restricted to V-J combinations with a frequency above 0.0001, which covered roughly 99% of repertoires. A TCS score was defined as the ratio of F50 (clonal expansion) to E x V (chaos), with BLOSUM62-based TCRdist applied between CDR3 peptides within each V-J. Welch's t-statistics and random forest reduced roughly 530 V-J features to roughly 13, which were used in a naive Bayes classifier (R e1071). TCRdb trimmed public reads at Q25 via fastp, called clones via MiXCR and kept in-frame beta chains. Duplicate CDR3 protein sequences are folded into a single record with the most common DNA and genes. The V and J calls shown here were made by TCRdb, not taken from the authors' results. The sample table records about 260,000 distinct CDR3 sequences; about 17% of these occur just once. The top ten constitute 28% of the sample.

The CDR3 spans 15 residues, from the cysteine through the phenylalanine. Just CDR3 DNA is preserved here, 45 bases in frame from base 1. CDR1 and CDR2 are drawn from the germline V gene: MDHEN, SYDVKM. V has 6 bases trimmed and J has 6 bases trimmed; junction bases matching no gene number 6. Specimen: blood. The chain joins TRBV28 to TRBJ1-5, and 12 bases in between align with TRBD1. This clonotype was obtained from a woman between 18 and 30 years old with Graves' ophthalmopathy. The nucleotides read TGTGCCAGCAGACGTGGGACAGGGGGCAGTCAGCCCCAGCATTTT. Its translation is CASRRGTGGSQPQHF.